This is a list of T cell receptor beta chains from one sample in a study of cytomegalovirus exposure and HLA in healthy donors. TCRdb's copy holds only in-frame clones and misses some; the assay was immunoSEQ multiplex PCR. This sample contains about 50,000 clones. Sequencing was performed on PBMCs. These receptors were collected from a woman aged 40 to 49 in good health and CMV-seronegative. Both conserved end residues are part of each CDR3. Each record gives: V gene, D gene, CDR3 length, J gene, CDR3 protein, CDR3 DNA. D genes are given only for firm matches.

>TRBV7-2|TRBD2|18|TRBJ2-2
CASSLAVGGRRYSGELFF
TGTGCCAGCAGCTTAGCGGTGGGCGGGAGGAGGTATTCCGGGGAGCTGTTTTTT
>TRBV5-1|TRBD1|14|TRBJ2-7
CASTRTGGAYEQYF
TGCGCCAGCACCCGGACAGGCGGCGCCTACGAGCAGTACTTC
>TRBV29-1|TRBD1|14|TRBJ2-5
CSVGEDRGGKTQYF
TGCAGCGTTGGAGAGGACAGGGGAGGAAAGACCCAGTACTTC
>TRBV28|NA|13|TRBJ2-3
CASRGRLVGEQYF
TGTGCCAGCAGGGGGAGACTAGTGGGGGAGCAGTATTTT
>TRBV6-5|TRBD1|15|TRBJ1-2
CASSRGTGGVYGYTF
TGTGCCAGCAGTCGGGGGACAGGGGGCGTCTATGGCTACACCTTC
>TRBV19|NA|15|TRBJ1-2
CASNLTPQGPLGYTF
TGTGCCAGTAACTTAACGCCTCAGGGCCCCCTTGGCTACACCTTC
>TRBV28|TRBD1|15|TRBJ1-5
CASSSPGTANQPQHF
TGTGCCAGCAGTTCACCCGGGACAGCCAATCAGCCCCAGCATTTT
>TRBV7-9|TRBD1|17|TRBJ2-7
CASSHAGGSRGRYEQYF
TGTGCCAGCAGCCATGCTGGCGGTTCCAGGGGGCGGTACGAGCAGTACTTC
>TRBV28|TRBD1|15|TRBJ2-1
CASSERTGDYNEQFF
TGTGCCAGCAGTGAAAGGACAGGGGATTACAATGAGCAGTTCTTC
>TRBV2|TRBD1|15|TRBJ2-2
CASSAWDRGAGELFF
TGTGCCAGCAGTGCGTGGGACAGGGGGGCCGGGGAGCTGTTTTTT
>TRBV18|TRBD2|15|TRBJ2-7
CASSPPSGSSYEQYF
TGTGCCAGCTCACCACCCAGCGGGAGCTCCTACGAGCAGTACTTC
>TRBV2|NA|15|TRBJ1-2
CASSVVQETNYGYTF
TGTGCCAGCAGCGTCGTACAGGAAACTAACTATGGCTACACCTTC
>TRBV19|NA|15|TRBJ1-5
CASSIYSGEGQPQHF
TGTGCCAGTAGTATCTATTCAGGGGAAGGTCAGCCCCAGCATTTT
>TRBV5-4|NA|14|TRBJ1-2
CASSYPGLARGYTF
TGTGCCAGCAGCTACCCGGGACTGGCGCGTGGCTACACCTTC
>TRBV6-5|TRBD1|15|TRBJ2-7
CASSPPGTGGYEQYF
TGTGCCAGCAGTCCCCCCGGGACAGGGGGCTACGAGCAGTACTTC
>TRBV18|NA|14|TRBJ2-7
CASSPTGEGFEQYF
TGTGCCAGCTCACCAACGGGAGAAGGGTTCGAGCAGTACTTC
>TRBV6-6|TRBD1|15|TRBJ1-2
CASSYSRQGVDGYTF
TGTGCCAGCAGTTACTCGAGACAGGGAGTGGATGGCTACACCTTC
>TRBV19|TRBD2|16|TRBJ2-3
CASRDGRHTNTDTQYF
TGTGCCAGTAGGGACGGGAGGCATACTAACACAGATACGCAGTATTTT
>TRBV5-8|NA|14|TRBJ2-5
CASSLVRGSETQYF
TGTGCCAGCAGCTTGGTAAGAGGGTCCGAGACCCAGTACTTC
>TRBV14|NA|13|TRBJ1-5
CASSQSREGPQHF
TGTGCCAGCAGCCAAAGCAGGGAAGGGCCCCAGCATTTT
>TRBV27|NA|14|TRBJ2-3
CASSDSAGTDTQYF
TGTGCCAGCAGTGACTCCGCGGGCACAGATACGCAGTATTTT
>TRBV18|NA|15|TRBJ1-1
CASSPRGHRNTEAFF
TGTGCCAGCTCACCGCGGGGGCATAGGAACACTGAAGCTTTCTTT
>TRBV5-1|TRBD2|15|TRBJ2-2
CASSTLAGDTGELFF
TGCGCCAGCAGCACCTTAGCGGGAGACACCGGGGAGCTGTTTTTT
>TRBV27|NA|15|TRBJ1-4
CASTRDPGTNEKLFF
TGTGCCAGCACTCGAGATCCGGGAACTAATGAAAAACTGTTTTTT
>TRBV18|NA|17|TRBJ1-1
CASSPPLQGGMNTEAFF
TGTGCCAGCTCACCACCACTCCAAGGCGGGATGAACACTGAAGCTTTCTTT
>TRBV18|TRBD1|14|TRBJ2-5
CASSPLQGQETQYF
TGTGCCAGCTCACCTTTACAGGGGCAAGAGACCCAGTACTTC
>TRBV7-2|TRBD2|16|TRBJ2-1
CASSLLAPTNYNEQFF
TGTGCCAGCAGCCTACTAGCGCCTACTAACTACAATGAGCAGTTCTTC
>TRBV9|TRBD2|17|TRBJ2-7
CASSPRREGLAHYEQYF
TGTGCCAGCAGCCCCCGTAGGGAGGGACTAGCTCATTACGAGCAGTACTTC
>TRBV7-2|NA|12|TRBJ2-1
CASSLQGYEQFF
TGTGCCAGCAGCTTACAGGGCTATGAGCAGTTCTTC
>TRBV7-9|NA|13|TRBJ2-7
CASSSYSAYEQYF
TGTGCCAGCAGCTCATACAGTGCCTACGAGCAGTACTTC
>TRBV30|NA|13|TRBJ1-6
CASKRWENSPLHF
TGTGCCTCAAAACGGTGGGAGAATTCACCCCTCCACTTT
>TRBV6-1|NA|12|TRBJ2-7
CASTERTYEQYF
TGTGCCAGCACGGAGCGGACCTACGAGCAGTACTTC
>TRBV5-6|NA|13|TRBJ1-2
CASSSGTNYGYTF
TGTGCCAGCAGTTCCGGGACAAACTATGGCTACACCTTC
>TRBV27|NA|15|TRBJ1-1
CASSPRRGINTEAFF
TGTGCCAGCAGTCCCCGGCGGGGGATCAACACTGAAGCTTTCTTT
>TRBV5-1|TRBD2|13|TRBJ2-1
CASGEGTFNEQFF
TGCGCCAGCGGGGAGGGCACCTTCAATGAGCAGTTCTTC
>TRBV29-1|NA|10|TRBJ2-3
CSVVTDKQYF
TGCAGCGTCGTCACAGATAAGCAGTATTTT
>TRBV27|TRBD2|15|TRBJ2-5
CASSSLGRGGGTQYF
TGTGCCAGCAGTTCCTTGGGTCGCGGGGGGGGGACCCAGTACTTC
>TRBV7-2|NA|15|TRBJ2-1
CASSLTLEARNEQFF
TGTGCCAGCAGCTTAACCCTCGAAGCACGCAATGAGCAGTTCTTC
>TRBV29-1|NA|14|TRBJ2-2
CSARGQLNTGELFF
TGCAGCGCACGAGGGCAGTTGAACACCGGGGAGCTGTTTTTT
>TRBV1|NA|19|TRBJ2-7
CTSSQLRTSGSRRAYEQYF
TGCACCAGCAGCCAACTCCGGACTAGCGGGAGTAGGAGGGCCTACGAGCAGTACTTC
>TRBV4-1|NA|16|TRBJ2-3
CASSQPTRGSTDTQYF
TGCGCCAGCAGCCAACCCACTCGGGGGAGCACAGATACGCAGTATTTT
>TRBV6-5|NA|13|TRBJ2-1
CASSPQVYNEQFF
TGTGCCAGCAGCCCGCAGGTGTACAATGAGCAGTTCTTC
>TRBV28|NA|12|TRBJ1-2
CASSLLGDGYTF
TGTGCCAGCAGTTTACTAGGGGATGGCTACACCTTC
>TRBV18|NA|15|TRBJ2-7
CASSGTGTSPYEQYF
TGTGCCAGCTCAGGGACCGGGACATCTCCTTACGAGCAGTACTTC
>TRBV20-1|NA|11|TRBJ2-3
CSARRADTQYF
TGCAGTGCTAGAAGAGCAGATACGCAGTATTTT
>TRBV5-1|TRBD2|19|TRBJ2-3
CASSGTGGLAGGGTDTQYF
TGCGCCAGCAGCGGAACTGGGGGACTAGCGGGTGGGGGCACAGATACGCAGTATTTT
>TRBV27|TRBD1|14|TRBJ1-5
CASRQTGGGQPQHF
TGTGCCAGCAGACAGACAGGGGGCGGTCAGCCCCAGCATTTT
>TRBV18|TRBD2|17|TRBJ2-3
CASSPISTSSGHNMQYF
TGTGCCAGCTCACCTATTTCGACTAGCAGCGGTCACAATATGCAGTATTTT
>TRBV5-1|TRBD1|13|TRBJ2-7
CASSSQGEAEQYF
TGCGCCAGCAGCTCACAGGGGGAAGCCGAGCAGTATTTC
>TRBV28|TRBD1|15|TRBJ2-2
CASRKTGGNTGELFF
TGTGCCAGCAGAAAGACAGGGGGAAACACCGGGGAGCTGTTTTTT
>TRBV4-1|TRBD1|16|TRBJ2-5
CASSQVGQGVEETQYF
TGCGCCAGCAGCCAGGTGGGACAGGGGGTTGAAGAGACCCAGTACTTC
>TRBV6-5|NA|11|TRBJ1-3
CAAGGGNTIYF
TGTGCCGCGGGTGGAGGAAACACCATATATTTT
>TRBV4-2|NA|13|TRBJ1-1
CASSLDLNTEAFF
TGTGCCAGCAGCCTGGACTTGAACACTGAAGCTTTCTTT
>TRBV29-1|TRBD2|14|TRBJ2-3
CSVVIGRPADTQYF
TGCAGCGTTGTTATCGGGAGGCCGGCCGATACGCAGTATTTT
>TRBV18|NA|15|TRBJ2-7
CASSHPSAGSYEQYF
TGTGCCAGCTCACACCCTTCCGCGGGCTCCTACGAGCAGTACTTC
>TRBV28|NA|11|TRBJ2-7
CASSSGNEQYF
TGTGCCAGCAGTTCAGGGAATGAGCAGTACTTC